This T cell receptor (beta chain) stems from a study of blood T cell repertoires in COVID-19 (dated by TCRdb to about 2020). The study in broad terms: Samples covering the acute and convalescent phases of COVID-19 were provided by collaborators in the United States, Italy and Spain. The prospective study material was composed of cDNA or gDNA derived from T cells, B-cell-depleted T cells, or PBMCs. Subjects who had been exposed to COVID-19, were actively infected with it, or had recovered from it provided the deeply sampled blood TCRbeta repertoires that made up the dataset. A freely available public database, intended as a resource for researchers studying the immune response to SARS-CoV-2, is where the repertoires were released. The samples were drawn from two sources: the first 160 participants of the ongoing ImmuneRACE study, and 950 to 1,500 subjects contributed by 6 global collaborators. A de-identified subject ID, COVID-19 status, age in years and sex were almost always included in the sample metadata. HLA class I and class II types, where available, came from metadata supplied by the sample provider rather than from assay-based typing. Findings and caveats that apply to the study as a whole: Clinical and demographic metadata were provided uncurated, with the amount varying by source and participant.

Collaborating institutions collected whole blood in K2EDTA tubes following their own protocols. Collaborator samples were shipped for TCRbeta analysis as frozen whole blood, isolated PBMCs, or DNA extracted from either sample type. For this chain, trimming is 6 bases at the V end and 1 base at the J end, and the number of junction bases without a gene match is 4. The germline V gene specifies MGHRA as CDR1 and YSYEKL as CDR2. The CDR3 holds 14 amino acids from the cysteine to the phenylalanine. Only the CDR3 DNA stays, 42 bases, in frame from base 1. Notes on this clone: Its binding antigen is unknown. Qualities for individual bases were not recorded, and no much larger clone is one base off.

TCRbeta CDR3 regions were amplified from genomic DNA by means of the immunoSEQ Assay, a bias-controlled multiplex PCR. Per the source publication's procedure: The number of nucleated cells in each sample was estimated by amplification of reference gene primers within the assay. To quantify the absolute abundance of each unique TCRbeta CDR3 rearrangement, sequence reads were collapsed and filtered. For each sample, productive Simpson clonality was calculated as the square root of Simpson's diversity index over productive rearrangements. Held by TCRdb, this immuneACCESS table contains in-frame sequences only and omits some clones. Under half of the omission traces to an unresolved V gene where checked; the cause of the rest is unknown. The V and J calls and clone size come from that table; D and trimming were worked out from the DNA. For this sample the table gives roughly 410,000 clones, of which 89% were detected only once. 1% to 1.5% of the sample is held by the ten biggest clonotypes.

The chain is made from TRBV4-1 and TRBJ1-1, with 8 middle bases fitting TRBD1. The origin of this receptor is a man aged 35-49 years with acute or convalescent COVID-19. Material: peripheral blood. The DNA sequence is TGCGCCAGCAGTCTTGGACAGGGGAACACTGAAGCTTTCTTT. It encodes CASSLGQGNTEAFF.